Below are 28 T cell receptor beta chains sequenced from a single sample in a study of T cell changes during pregnancy in multiple sclerosis. Data came from immunoSEQ multiplex PCR; TCRdb stores just in-frame clones and leaves some out. There are some 29,000 clones in the sample; 89% occur only once, and approximately 10% lies in the top ten. The material sequenced was CD8+ T cells from peripheral blood mononuclear cells, taken in the third trimester of pregnancy. The origin of the receptors is a female donor with multiple sclerosis, enrolled in a pregnancy study.

CDR3 loop: CASSLDYRLAVTSYEQYF. The CDR3 DNA reads TGCGCCAGCAGCTTGGATTATCGACTAGCGGTTACCTCCTACGAGCAGTACTTC. The chain combines TRBV5-1 with TRBJ2-7, with 9 bases lining up with TRBD2. Germline V gives CDR1 SGHRS, CDR2 YFSETQ. This CDR3 is 18 amino acids long. V dropped 0 bases and J dropped 0; count of bases not matched to a gene: 10.

The V and J genes are TRBV6-1 and TRBJ1-2, with D possibly being TRBD1 (5 bases). Trimming took off 6 bases at V and 7 bases at J, with 18 bases between the two ends. From germline, CDR1 is MNHNS and CDR2 SASEGT. The length of the CDR3 is 14 residues. This CDR3 is CASRSQENGSGYTF. In nucleotides, the CDR3 is TGTGCCAGCAGATCACAGGAAAATGGTTCTGGCTACACCTTC.

The chain links TRBV6-1 to TRBJ1-1; D remains unclear. There are 14 residues in the CDR3. Germline-derived CDR1 and CDR2 are MNHNS and SASEGT. V was pared by 3 bases and J by 5 bases, with 13 bases between. The CDR3 loop is CASSEGGRRTEAFF. CDR3 bases: TGTGCCAGCAGTGAGGGAGGTCGGAGGACTGAAGCTTTCTTT.

This chain links TRBV6-5 with TRBJ1-3; 7 bases are shared with TRBD1. Germline V lookup: CDR1 MNHEY, CDR2 SVGAGI. V shed 0 bases, J shed 4 bases, and the junction held 6 bases outside the gene matches. CDR3 size: 16 residues. CDR3 DNA sequence: TGTGCCAGCAGTTACTCGAGACAGGGTATCGGAAACACCATATATTTT. Its translation: CASSYSRQGIGNTIYF.

The chain combines TRBV7-2 with TRBJ2-2; 7 nucleotides agree with TRBD2. V lost 1 base to trimming and J lost 9 bases; unmatched junction nucleotides: 2. Germline CDR1 SGHTA, CDR2 FQGNSA. This CDR3 contains 13 residues. The CDR3 here is CASSLGGGRELFF. The CDR3 DNA is TGTGCCAGCAGCTTAGGGGGAGGGCGGGAGCTGTTTTTT.

This chain links TRBV27 with TRBJ2-7; TRBD2 matches at 10 bases. Trimming at V came to 5 bases and at J to 6 bases, leaving 16 bases not matched to a gene. Germline V gives CDR1 MNHEY, CDR2 SMNVEV (reference sequence). This CDR3 contains 17 residues. The CDR3 is CASSPGTSVSIIREQYF. DNA of the CDR3: TGTGCCAGCAGTCCCGGGACTAGCGTATCTATTATCCGCGAGCAGTACTTC.

The rearrangement uses TRBV2 and TRBJ2-7; 8 nucleotides match TRBD2. The CDR3 loop spans 15 amino acids. CDR1 is SNHLY and CDR2 is FYNNEI in the germline V gene. V gave up 3 bases and J gave up 4 bases; unmatched junction bases: 8. The CDR3 coding sequence is TGTGCCAGCAGTGACCGGAGCGGGGGTAGGTACGAGCAGTACTTC. It specifies CASSDRSGGRYEQYF.

The J gene is TRBJ2-7, the V gene TRBV2; 9 bases line up with TRBD1. This CDR3 comprises 14 residues. Germline CDR1 reads SNHLY; CDR2 reads FYNNEI. V was pared by 10 bases and J by 1 base, with 8 bases of the junction left unmatched. CDR3: CAIVAGTGSYEQYF. CDR3 coding DNA: TGTGCCATCGTAGCCGGGACAGGGTCCTACGAGCAGTACTTC.

The chain has TRBV19 and TRBJ1-1, with TRBD1 as a possible D gene (6 bases). V was cut by 5 bases and J by 4 bases, with 17 bases left in between. The germline V gene has CDR1 LNHDA and CDR2 SQIVND (reference sequence). This CDR3 region has 15 residues. CDR3: CASSLSGGAGTEAFF. In nucleotides, the CDR3 is TGTGCCAGTAGTCTCTCGGGGGGGGCGGGCACTGAAGCTTTCTTT.

The chain couples TRBV7-9 to TRBJ2-2; 7 nucleotides match TRBD1. Germline lookup yields CDR1 SEHNR and CDR2 FQNEAQ (reference sequence). J gave up 4 bases and V 5 bases, and 16 bases lay outside the gene matches. The CDR3 is 18 amino acids. This CDR3 is CASSTPNIRQGPTGELFF. The CDR3, as DNA: TGTGCCAGCAGCACGCCAAATATCCGACAGGGACCCACCGGGGAGCTGTTTTTT.

The gene calls are TRBV5-8 and TRBJ2-7, with D unclear. The CDR3 has 13 residues. With 0 bases removed from V and 7 bases from J, the gap between germline ends came to 11 bases. Germline lookup yields CDR1 SGHTS and CDR2 YDEGEE. CDR3 region: CASSLAYKKEQYF. The CDR3 coding sequence is TGTGCCAGCAGCTTGGCCTATAAGAAAGAGCAGTACTTC.

V and J are TRBV11-2 and TRBJ2-7; D is unclear. CDR1 is SGHAT and CDR2 is FQNNGV in the germline V gene. V was pared by 5 bases and J by 0 bases, with 8 bases between. The CDR3 loop spans 13 amino acids. CDR3 coding DNA: TGTGCCAGCAGCCCAGGCAGCTCCTACGAGCAGTACTTC. Encoded protein: CASSPGSSYEQYF.

The chain combines TRBV27 with TRBJ2-3; 7 nucleotides align to TRBD1. The CDR3 consists of 15 residues. Germline V gene lookup returns CDR1 MNHEY and CDR2 SMNVEV (reference sequence). The junction had 8 bases not matched to a gene; V was cut back by 6 bases and J by 2 bases. This chain's CDR3 is CASSHQGDFTDTQYF. The CDR3 coding sequence is TGTGCCAGCAGCCACCAGGGGGATTTCACAGATACGCAGTATTTT.

The gene calls are TRBV15 and TRBJ1-4; 7 nucleotides agree with TRBD1. With 4 bases clipped from V and 1 base from J, the junction kept 6 bases outside the gene matches. The length of the CDR3 is 16 residues. Germline-derived CDR1 and CDR2 are LNHNV and YYDKDF (reference sequence). The CDR3 spells CATSTHRGRTNEKLFF. In DNA, the CDR3 is TGTGCCACCAGCACGCACAGGGGACGAACTAATGAAAAACTGTTTTTT.

The chain recombines TRBV7-3 with TRBJ2-5; D possibly corresponds to TRBD2 (6 bases). Trimming shortened V by 1 base and J by 3 bases, and 27 bases separated the two germline ends. This CDR3 is 20 amino acids long. The germline gives CDR1 SGHTA, CDR2 FQGTGA. The CDR3 nucleotides are TGTGCCAGCAGCTTAAGGGTCGGGTTAGCGGACGCGAGCAGGGAAGAGACCCAGTACTTC. Translated, it gives CASSLRVGLADASREETQYF.

This clone appeared once. This chain joins TRBV2 and TRBJ2-7; 15 nucleotides match TRBD2. V lost 10 bases and J lost 1; bases outside the gene matches: 11. The germline V gene encodes CDR1 SNHLY and CDR2 FYNNEI. The CDR3 runs 17 residues. CDR3 loop: CAITLWTSGRGSYEQYF. The CDR3 nucleotides read TGTGCCATTACCCTCTGGACTAGCGGGAGGGGGTCCTACGAGCAGTACTTC. The whole variable domain, filled in from reference TRBV2 and TRBJ2-7, reads EPEVTQTPSHQVTQMGQEVILRCVPISNHLYFYWYRQILGQKVEFLVSFYNNEISEKSEIFDDQFSVERPDGSNFTLKIRSTKLEDSAMYFCAITLWTSGRGSYEQYFGPGTRLTVT.

The J gene is TRBJ2-1, the V gene TRBV5-5, with 7 bases aligning to TRBD2. Germline values: CDR1 SGHKS, CDR2 YYEKEE (reference sequence). J lost 8 bases, V lost 3 bases, and 17 bases had no gene match. This CDR3 comprises 17 residues. The CDR3 loop is CASSWTPGGRNDDEQFF. CDR3 nucleotide sequence: TGTGCCAGCAGCTGGACCCCTGGCGGGAGAAATGATGATGAGCAGTTCTTC.

The chain joins TRBV7-3 to TRBJ2-2; 8 nucleotides agree with TRBD1. J was trimmed by 1 base and V by 1 base; bases with no gene match: 5. From germline, CDR1 is SGHTA and CDR2 FQGTGA. This CDR3 has 17 amino acids. The CDR3 here is CASSLIRGTGNTGELFF. The CDR3 region has the DNA TGTGCCAGCAGCTTAATAAGGGGGACAGGGAACACCGGGGAGCTGTTTTTT.

V gene TRBV7-8 combines with J gene TRBJ2-7, with D possibly being TRBD2 (6 bases). The V end was cut by 2 bases, the J end by 3 bases, with 14 bases between. CDR1 SGHVS and CDR2 FQNEAQ come from the germline V gene. This CDR3 comprises 15 residues. The CDR3 here is CASSLPGGVGYEQYF. DNA for the CDR3: TGTGCCAGCAGCTTACCCGGCGGGGTCGGCTACGAGCAGTACTTC.

V and J are TRBV15 and TRBJ2-2; 10 nucleotides align to TRBD2. After removal of 1 base from V and 5 bases from J, the junction contained 10 bases not matched to a gene. Germline CDR1 is LNHNV and CDR2 is YYDKDF (reference sequence). The CDR3 is 18 amino acids. The CDR3 here is CATSRGAGGPVGTGELFF. CDR3 nucleotides: TGTGCCACCAGCAGAGGAGCGGGAGGGCCAGTCGGGACCGGGGAGCTGTTTTTT.

The chain carries TRBV6-1 and TRBJ2-7; tentative D call: TRBD1 (6 bases). Germline CDR1 MNHNS, CDR2 SASEGT. The V end lost 6 bases, the J end lost 1 base, and 10 bases lay between the germline ends. The CDR3 extends over 13 amino acids. The CDR3 loop is CASRGDTSYEQYF. CDR3 bases: TGTGCCAGCAGGGGGGACACGTCCTACGAGCAGTACTTC.

The J gene is TRBJ2-1, the V gene TRBV27, with TRBD2 matching 8 bases. CDR3 length: 15 amino acids. Germline V gives CDR1 MNHEY, CDR2 SMNVEV (reference sequence). Unmatched junction bases numbered 2, after V lost 0 bases and J lost 4 bases. In nucleotides, the CDR3 is TGTGCCAGCAGTTTATCGATAGCGGGATACAATGAGCAGTTCTTC. Its protein is CASSLSIAGYNEQFF.

This chain's CDR3 is CASSLHLSYEQYF. Written as DNA, the CDR3 is TGTGCCAGCAGCCTCCACTTATCCTACGAGCAGTACTTC. The chain links TRBV11-2 to TRBJ2-7; D is uncertain. The germline CDR1 and CDR2 sequences are SGHAT and FQNNGV. Between the trimmed V and J ends, which lost 5 bases and 1 base, there was a span of 9 bases. CDR3 size: 13 residues.

V usage is TRBV28 and J usage is TRBJ2-7, with 10 bases aligning to TRBD2. This CDR3 has 16 amino acids. From germline, CDR1 is MDHEN and CDR2 SYDVKM. V shed 6 bases and J 0 bases; nucleotides not matched to a gene: 8. CDR3 sequence (DNA): TGTGCCAGCAGCAAAATACTAGCGGGATTCTCCTACGAGCAGTACTTC. Translating gives CASSKILAGFSYEQYF.

The chain couples TRBV29-1 to TRBJ1-2; TRBD1 agrees at 10 bases. The CDR3 totals 19 residues. Germline V gene data show CDR1 as SQVTM and CDR2 as ANQGSEA. The J segment lost 4 bases and the V segment lost 1 base, leaving 18 bases of the junction unmatched. The CDR3 DNA is TGCAGCGTTGAAGTTGGGACAGGGGATCCCTTGAGGGGTAGCTATGGCTACACCTTC. Its translation: CSVEVGTGDPLRGSYGYTF.

V and J are TRBV29-1 and TRBJ2-6, with D possibly being TRBD1 (6 bases). Trimming shortened V by 6 bases and J by 0 bases, and 15 bases separated the two germline ends. This CDR3 contains 16 residues. The germline V gene has CDR1 SQVTM and CDR2 ANQGSEA. The CDR3 coding sequence is TGCAGCGTGAGCCGGGACACGGACTCTGGGGCCAACGTCCTGACTTTC. It is translated as CSVSRDTDSGANVLTF.

V and J are TRBV10-3 and TRBJ2-7; 7 bases are a match to TRBD1. The germline V gene encodes CDR1 ENHRY and CDR2 SYGVKD. The CDR3 runs 17 residues. With 3 bases clipped from V and 2 bases from J, the junction kept 13 bases outside the gene matches. Here the CDR3 reads CAISDPKRGHPAYEQYF. The CDR3 DNA reads TGTGCCATCAGTGACCCAAAAAGGGGGCACCCCGCCTACGAGCAGTACTTC.

V usage is TRBV19 and J usage is TRBJ2-7; 11 bases agree with TRBD1. V gave up 7 bases and J gave up 3 bases; unmatched junction bases: 2. CDR1 is LNHDA, CDR2 SQIVND, per germline (reference sequence). The CDR3 length is 13 residues. CDR3 in amino acids: CASIGTGGYEQYF. CDR3 nucleotide sequence: TGTGCCAGTATTGGGACAGGGGGCTACGAGCAGTACTTC.